The clone carrying this T cell receptor (beta chain) came up many times. Its antigen remains unidentified. Researchers took RNA transcripts and amplified the TCR beta CDR3 regions from them. RT-PCR in the first round (using the HTBI primer set) targeted the TCR CDR3. MiXCR, applied by TCRdb to the multiplex PCR reads, yields one record per CDR3 protein. The sample has roughly 240,000 distinct CDR3 sequences; about 15% are singletons. From germline, CDR1 is SGDLS and CDR2 YYNGEE. The CDR3 length is 12 residues. J lost 8 bases, V lost 3 bases, and 5 bases had no gene match. This entry comes from a study of T cells in Graves' hyperthyroidism and ophthalmopathy. General observations from the study: By a 13 V-J model, ophthalmopathy was set apart from stable hyperthyroidism.

The rearrangement uses TRBV9 and TRBJ2-7, with 7 bases aligning to TRBD1. The sequencing input was blood. This TCR was sampled from a woman aged 18-29 years with Graves' ophthalmopathy. The CDR3 region has the DNA TGTGCCAGCAGCGGGACAGGCCCCCAGCAGTACTTC. This encodes CASSGTGPQQYF.